These T cell receptor beta chains were read from a single sample in a study of blood T cell repertoires in COVID-19. Sequencing used immunoSEQ multiplex PCR; TCRdb keeps in-frame clones, though not all of them. The table includes fewer than 70,000 clones, about nine tenths detected once. Sequencing was performed on peripheral blood. The receptor set was obtained from a woman in her 70s with active COVID-19. Both conserved end residues are part of each CDR3. D genes are given only for firm matches. Rows may omit the clone size; those that give it use once, few, many or a size class.

TRBD2 | TRBJ2-1 | TRBV9 | - | CASSVVGSGRAGEQFF | TGTGCCAGCAGCGTAGTGGGTAGCGGGAGGGCCGGTGAGCAGTTCTTC
TRBD2 | TRBJ2-1 | TRBV5-1 | - | CASSLGIAGALDEQFF | TGCGCCAGCAGCCTGGGGATAGCGGGAGCCTTGGATGAGCAGTTCTTC
TRBD2 | TRBJ2-5 | TRBV30 | few | CAWSGGRETQYF | TGTGCCTGGAGTGGCGGGAGAGAGACCCAGTACTTC
TRBD1 | TRBJ1-2 | TRBV6-5 | - | CASRGDRAHGYTF | TGTGCCAGCAGGGGGGACAGGGCGCATGGCTACACCTTC
- | TRBJ1-1 | TRBV6-6 | - | CASSYSGSAGTPEAFF | TGTGCCAGCAGTTACTCGGGGAGCGCCGGAACACCTGAAGCTTTCTTT
- | TRBJ2-7 | TRBV7-3 | - | CASSASGSSYEQYF | TGTGCCAGCAGCGCCTCCGGGAGCTCCTACGAGCAGTACTTC
- | TRBJ1-5 | TRBV6-1 | - | CASSEPGVSNQPQHF | TGTGCCAGCAGTGAACCAGGGGTTAGCAATCAGCCCCAGCATTTT
- | TRBJ2-5 | TRBV6-2/TRBV6-3 | - | CASSYLREETQYF | TGTGCCAGCAGTTACTTGCGGGAAGAGACCCAGTACTTC
TRBD2 | TRBJ2-1 | TRBV6-2/TRBV6-3 | - | CASSSGTRWEQFF | TGTGCCAGCAGCTCCGGGACTAGATGGGAGCAGTTCTTC
- | TRBJ2-2 | TRBV5-4 | few | CASSLGPPRGGELFF | TGTGCCAGCAGCTTAGGGCCGCCCAGGGGCGGGGAGCTGTTTTTT
TRBD2 | TRBJ2-1 | TRBV13 | - | CASSQLAGEGYNEQFF | TGTGCCAGCAGCCAACTAGCGGGAGAGGGCTACAATGAGCAGTTCTTC
TRBD1 | TRBJ1-2 | TRBV28 | - | CASSRQGRQGNYGYTF | TGTGCCAGCAGTCGACAGGGGCGCCAGGGGAACTATGGCTACACCTTC
- | TRBJ1-2 | TRBV6-5 | once | CASSYSVAYGYTF | TGTGCCAGCAGTTACTCAGTGGCCTATGGCTACACCTTC
- | TRBJ2-1 | TRBV3-1/TRBV3-2 | - | CASSRWRTYNEQFF | TGTGCCAGCAGCCGGTGGCGGACCTACAATGAGCAGTTCTTC
TRBD1 | TRBJ2-1 | TRBV28 | - | CASSLSVGTGVNEQFF | TGTGCCAGCAGTTTATCAGTAGGGACAGGGGTCAATGAGCAGTTCTTC
TRBD2 | TRBJ2-1 | TRBV4-2 | - | CASSLRLAGSSYNEQFF | TGTGCCAGCAGCCTACGACTAGCGGGGAGCTCCTACAATGAGCAGTTCTTC
TRBD1 | TRBJ1-2 | TRBV28 | once | CASSDRAGNYGYTF | TGTGCCAGCAGTGACAGGGCGGGAAACTATGGCTACACCTTC
TRBD2 | TRBJ2-3 | TRBV30 | - | CAWSKGLAGTDTQYF | TGTGCCTGGAGTAAGGGGCTAGCGGGCACAGATACGCAGTATTTT
- | TRBJ2-5 | TRBV5-6 | - | CASSQRTAPQETQYF | TGTGCCAGCAGCCAACGGACAGCTCCCCAAGAGACCCAGTACTTC
- | TRBJ2-7 | TRBV2 | - | CASTRDMASYEQYF | TGTGCCAGTACCCGGGACATGGCCTCCTACGAGCAGTACTTC
- | TRBJ2-7 | TRBV24-1 | - | CATSEKPGRASELYEQYF | TGTGCCACCAGTGAGAAGCCCGGGCGGGCTAGCGAACTGTACGAGCAGTACTTC
- | TRBJ2-3 | TRBV5-1 | - | CASSLGQVTDTQYF | TGCGCCAGCAGCTTGGGACAGGTTACAGATACGCAGTATTTT
- | TRBJ2-3 | TRBV7-9 | - | CASSQAADTQYF | TGTGCCAGCAGCCAAGCGGCAGATACGCAGTATTTT
- | TRBJ2-3 | TRBV9 | - | CASSLAASTDTQYF | TGTGCCAGCAGTTTAGCGGCTAGCACAGATACGCAGTATTTT
TRBD1 | TRBJ1-2 | TRBV19 | - | CASKEQGALNYGYTF | TGTGCCAGTAAAGAACAGGGGGCGCTTAACTATGGCTACACCTTC